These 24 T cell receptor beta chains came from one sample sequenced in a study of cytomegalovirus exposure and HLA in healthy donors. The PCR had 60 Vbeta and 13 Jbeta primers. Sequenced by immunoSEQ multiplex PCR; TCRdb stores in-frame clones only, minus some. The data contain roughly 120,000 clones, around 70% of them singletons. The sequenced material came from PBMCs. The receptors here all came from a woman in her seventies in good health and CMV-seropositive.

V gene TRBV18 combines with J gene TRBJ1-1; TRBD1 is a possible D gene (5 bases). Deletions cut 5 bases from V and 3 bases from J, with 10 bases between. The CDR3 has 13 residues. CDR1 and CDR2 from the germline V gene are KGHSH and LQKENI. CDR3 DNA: TGTGCCAGCTCAACAGGTCTGGACACTGAAGCTTTCTTT. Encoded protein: CASSTGLDTEAFF.

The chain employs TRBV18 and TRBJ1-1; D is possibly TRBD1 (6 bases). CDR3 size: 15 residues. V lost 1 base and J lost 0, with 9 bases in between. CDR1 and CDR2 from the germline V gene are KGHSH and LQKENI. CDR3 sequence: CASSPQAGVNTEAFF. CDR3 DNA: TGTGCCAGCTCACCACAAGCAGGGGTGAACACTGAAGCTTTCTTT. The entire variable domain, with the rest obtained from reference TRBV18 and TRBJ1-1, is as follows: NAGVMQNPRHLVRRRGQEARLRCSPMKGHSHVYWYRQLPEEGLKFMVYLQKENIIDESGMPKERFSAEFPKEGPSILRIQQVVRGDSAAYFCASSPQAGVNTEAFFGQGTRLTVV.

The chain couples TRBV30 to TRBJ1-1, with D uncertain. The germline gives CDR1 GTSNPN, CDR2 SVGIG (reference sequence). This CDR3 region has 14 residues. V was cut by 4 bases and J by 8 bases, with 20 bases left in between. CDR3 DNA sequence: TGTGCCTGGATGATAAAAGCTGCCCAGCGGGAAGCTTTCTTT. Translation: CAWMIKAAQREAFF.

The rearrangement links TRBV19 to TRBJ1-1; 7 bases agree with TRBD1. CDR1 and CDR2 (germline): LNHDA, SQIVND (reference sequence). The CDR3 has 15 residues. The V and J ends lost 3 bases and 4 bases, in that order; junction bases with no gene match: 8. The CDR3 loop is CASSITPGGTTEAFF. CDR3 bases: TGTGCCAGTAGTATTACGCCAGGGGGTACCACTGAAGCTTTCTTT.

The CDR3 is CSVETAEQFF. In DNA form, the CDR3 reads TGCAGCGTTGAGACAGCTGAGCAGTTCTTC. The J gene is TRBJ2-1, the V gene TRBV29-1; D may be TRBD1 (5 bases). The CDR3 has 10 residues. From germline, CDR1 is SQVTM and CDR2 ANQGSEA. With 3 bases removed from V and 9 bases from J, the gap between germline ends came to 6 bases.

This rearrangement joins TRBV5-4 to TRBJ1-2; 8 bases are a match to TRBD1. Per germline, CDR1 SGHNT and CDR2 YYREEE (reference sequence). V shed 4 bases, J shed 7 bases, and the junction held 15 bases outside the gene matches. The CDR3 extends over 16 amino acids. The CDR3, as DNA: TGTGCCAGCAGCCCCTCGGACAGGGCCTTTATGAGTGGCTACACCTTC. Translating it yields CASSPSDRAFMSGYTF.

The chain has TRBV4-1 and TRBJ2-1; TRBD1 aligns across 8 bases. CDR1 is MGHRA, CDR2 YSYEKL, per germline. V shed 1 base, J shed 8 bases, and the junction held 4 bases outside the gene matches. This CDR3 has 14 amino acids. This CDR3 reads CASSQGTGMYEQFF. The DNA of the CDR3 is TGCGCCAGCAGCCAAGGGACAGGGATGTATGAGCAGTTCTTC.

CDR3 residues: CAITDRARNTEAFF. Here the CDR3 DNA reads TGTGCCATCACGGACAGGGCTAGGAACACTGAAGCTTTCTTT. This sequence joins TRBV10-3 and TRBJ1-1, with 8 nucleotides matching TRBD1. This CDR3 has 14 residues. V shed 7 bases and J 1 base; nucleotides not matched to a gene: 5. The germline V gene encodes CDR1 ENHRY and CDR2 SYGVKD.

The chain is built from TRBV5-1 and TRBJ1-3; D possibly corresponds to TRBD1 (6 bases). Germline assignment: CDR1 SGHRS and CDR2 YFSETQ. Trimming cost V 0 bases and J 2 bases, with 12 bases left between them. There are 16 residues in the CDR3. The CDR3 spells CASSLVWGGAGNTIYF. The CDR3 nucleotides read TGCGCCAGCAGCTTGGTGTGGGGGGGCGCTGGAAACACCATATATTTT. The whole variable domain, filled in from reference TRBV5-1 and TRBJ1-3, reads KAGVTQTPRYLIKTRGQQVTLSCSPISGHRSVSWYQQTPGQGLQFLFEYFSETQRNKGNFPGRFSGRQFSNSRSEMNVSTLELGDSALYLCASSLVWGGAGNTIYFGEGSWLTVV.

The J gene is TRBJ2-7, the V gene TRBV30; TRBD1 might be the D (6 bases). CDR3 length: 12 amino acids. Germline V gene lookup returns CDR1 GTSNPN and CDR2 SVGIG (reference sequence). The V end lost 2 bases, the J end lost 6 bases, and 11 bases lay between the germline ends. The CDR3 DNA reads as TGTGCCTGGAGTTCAGGGGTCGGCGAGCAGTACTTC. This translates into CAWSSGVGEQYF.

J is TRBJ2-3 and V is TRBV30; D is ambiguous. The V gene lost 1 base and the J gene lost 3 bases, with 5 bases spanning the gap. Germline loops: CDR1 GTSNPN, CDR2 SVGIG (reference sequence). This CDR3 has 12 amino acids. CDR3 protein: CAWSASTDTQYF. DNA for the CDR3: TGTGCCTGGAGTGCCTCGACAGATACGCAGTATTTT.

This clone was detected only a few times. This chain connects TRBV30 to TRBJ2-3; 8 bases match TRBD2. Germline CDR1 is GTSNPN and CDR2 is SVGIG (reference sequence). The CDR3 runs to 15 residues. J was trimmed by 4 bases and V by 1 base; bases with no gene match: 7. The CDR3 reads CAWSGGAGAPDTQYF. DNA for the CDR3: TGTGCCTGGAGTGGGGGAGCGGGGGCTCCAGATACGCAGTATTTT.

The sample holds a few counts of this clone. CDR3 sequence reads: CASSLRGQYNSPLHF. The CDR3 bases are TGTGCCAGCAGTTTAAGGGGACAGTATAATTCACCCCTCCACTTT. J is TRBJ1-6 and V is TRBV27, with 7 nucleotides matching TRBD1. From germline, CDR1 is MNHEY and CDR2 SMNVEV (reference sequence). CDR3 length: 15 residues. Trimming at V came to 2 bases and at J to 4 bases, leaving 2 bases not matched to a gene.

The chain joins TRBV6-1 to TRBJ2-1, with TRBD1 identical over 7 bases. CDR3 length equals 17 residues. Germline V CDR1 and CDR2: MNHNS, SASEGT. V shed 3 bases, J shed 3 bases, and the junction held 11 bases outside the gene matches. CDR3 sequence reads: CASSETPGQGDYNEQFF. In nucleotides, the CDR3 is TGTGCCAGCAGTGAGACCCCGGGGCAGGGGGACTACAATGAGCAGTTCTTC.

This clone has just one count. Here the CDR3 reads CASNGITGATEAFF. The CDR3 DNA follows: TGTGCCAGCAACGGGATTACAGGGGCCACTGAAGCTTTCTTT. The chain has TRBV11-2 and TRBJ1-1, with 7 nucleotides matching TRBD1. This CDR3 region has 14 residues. The trim removed 7 bases at V and 4 bases at J, leaving 9 bases unmatched. CDR1 is SGHAT and CDR2 is FQNNGV in the germline V gene.

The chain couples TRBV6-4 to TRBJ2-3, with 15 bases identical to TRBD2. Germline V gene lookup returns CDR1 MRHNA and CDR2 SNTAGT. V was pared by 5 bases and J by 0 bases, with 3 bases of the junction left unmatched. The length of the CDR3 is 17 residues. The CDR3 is CASSPGLAGGSTDTQYF. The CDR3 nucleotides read TGTGCCAGCAGTCCTGGACTAGCGGGGGGGAGCACAGATACGCAGTATTTT.

The CDR3 bases are TGTGCCAGCAGCTTAGGGGGACAGGGCACGAACACTGAAGCTTTCTTT. Residues: CASSLGGQGTNTEAFF. The J gene is TRBJ1-1, the V gene TRBV7-6; 9 nucleotides align to TRBD1. This CDR3 comprises 16 residues. CDR1 and CDR2 (germline): SGHVS, FNYEAQ. V lost 1 base, J lost 1 base, and 4 bases stayed unmatched.

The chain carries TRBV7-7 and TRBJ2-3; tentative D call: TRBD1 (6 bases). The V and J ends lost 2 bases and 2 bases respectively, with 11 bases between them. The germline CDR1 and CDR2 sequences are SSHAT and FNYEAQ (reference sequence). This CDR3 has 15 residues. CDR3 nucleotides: TGTGCCAGCAGCTTACAGGGGCTGGACACAGATACGCAGTATTTT. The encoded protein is CASSLQGLDTDTQYF.

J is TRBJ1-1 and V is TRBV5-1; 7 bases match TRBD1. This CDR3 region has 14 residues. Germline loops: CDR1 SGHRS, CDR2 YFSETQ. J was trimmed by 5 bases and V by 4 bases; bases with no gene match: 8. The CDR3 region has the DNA TGCGCCAGCAGCGTGACAGGGCTGAGGACTGAAGCTTTCTTT. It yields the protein CASSVTGLRTEAFF.

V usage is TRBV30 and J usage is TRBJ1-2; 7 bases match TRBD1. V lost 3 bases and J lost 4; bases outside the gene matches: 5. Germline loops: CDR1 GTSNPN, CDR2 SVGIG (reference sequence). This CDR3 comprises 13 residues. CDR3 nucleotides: TGTGCCTGGAGCGCGGGACAGCCCTATGGCTACACCTTC. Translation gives CAWSAGQPYGYTF.

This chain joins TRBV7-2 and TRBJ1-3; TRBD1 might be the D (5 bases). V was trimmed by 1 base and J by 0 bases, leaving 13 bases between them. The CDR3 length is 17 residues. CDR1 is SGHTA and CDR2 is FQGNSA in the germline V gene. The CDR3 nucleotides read TGTGCCAGCAGCTTAGTGGGGCAACTAAGCTCTGGAAACACCATATATTTT. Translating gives CASSLVGQLSSGNTIYF.

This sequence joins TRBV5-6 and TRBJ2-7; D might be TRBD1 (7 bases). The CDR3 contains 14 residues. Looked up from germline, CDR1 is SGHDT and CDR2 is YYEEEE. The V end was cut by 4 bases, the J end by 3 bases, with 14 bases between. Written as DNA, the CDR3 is TGTGCCAGCAGCCTGGGCAGGGGGGTCTACGAGCAGTACTTC. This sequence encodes CASSLGRGVYEQYF.

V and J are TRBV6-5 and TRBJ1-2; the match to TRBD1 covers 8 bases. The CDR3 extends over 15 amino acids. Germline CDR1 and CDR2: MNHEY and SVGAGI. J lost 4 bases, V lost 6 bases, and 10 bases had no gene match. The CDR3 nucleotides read TGTGCCAGCAGAATCACGACAGGGGCCTTCTATGGCTACACCTTC. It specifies CASRITTGAFYGYTF.

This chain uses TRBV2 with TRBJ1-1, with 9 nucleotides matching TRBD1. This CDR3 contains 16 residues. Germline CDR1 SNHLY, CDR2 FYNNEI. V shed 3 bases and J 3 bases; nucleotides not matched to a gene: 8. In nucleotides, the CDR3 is TGTGCCAGCAGTGATTCTTTACAGGGGGCGTACACTGAAGCTTTCTTT. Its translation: CASSDSLQGAYTEAFF.